This T cell receptor (beta chain) was obtained from a study of blood T cell repertoires in COVID-19. Method: immunoSEQ multiplex PCR; TCRdb's copy keeps in-frame clones and lacks some. This sample yields roughly 180,000 clones, of which 87% are seen a single time; 2% to 2.5% belongs to the top ten. Enrollees, roughly 18 to 89 years old, lived in 24 US areas. Sample: PBMCs or T cells enriched from blood (not recorded which). This receptor was identified in a woman aged 30 to 39 who had recovered from COVID-19.

The CDR3 region has the DNA TGTGCCAGCAGCCTAGACAGGTCCAGCCTTGAAGGTGAAAAACTGTTTTTT. This encodes CASSLDRSSLEGEKLFF. The gene calls are TRBV7-9 and TRBJ1-4; possibly TRBD1 for D (6 bases). Trimming cost V 5 bases and J 7 bases, with 23 bases left between them. In germline, CDR1 is SEHNR, CDR2 FQNEAQ (reference sequence). CDR3 length equals 17 residues.